One and the same sample provided the 9 T cell receptor beta chains below, sequenced in a study of T cell repertoires in cytomegalovirus infection. The antigens for these receptors are not known. TCRdb reprocessed the reads with MiXCR, giving one entry per CDR3 protein. The data show approximately 990,000 distinct CDR3 sequences, 31% seen once. The starting material was cultured CD8+ T cells from PBMCs, obtained from culture after CMV antigen stimulation. These receptors came from a human donor in good health (CMV status not recorded). Some clones in this sample may be carry-over from other donors' samples.

This clonotype appeared a few times. The chain carries TRBV29-1 and TRBJ1-2; 9 positions match TRBD1. The CDR3 length is 16 residues. J lost 5 bases, V lost 3 bases, and 13 bases had no gene match. Germline V gene lookup returns CDR1 SQVTM and CDR2 ANQGSEA. This chain's CDR3 is CSVEHIPGQGGYGYTF. The CDR3, as DNA: TGCAGCGTTGAGCACATACCGGGACAGGGAGGATATGGCTACACCTTC.

The chain uses TRBV20-1 and TRBJ2-5; a weak D match, TRBD2 (6 bases). From germline, CDR1 is DFQATT and CDR2 SNEGSKA (reference sequence). The CDR3 has 15 residues. V was pared by 0 bases and J by 0 bases, with 11 bases between. This chain's CDR3 is CSAREGTSYQETQYF. The CDR3 DNA reads as TGCAGTGCTAGAGAAGGGACTTCGTACCAAGAGACCCAGTACTTC.

The genes are TRBV12-3 or TRBV12-4 and TRBJ2-3, with D perhaps being TRBD1 or TRBD2 (6 bases each). The CDR3 length is 19 residues. Trimming removed 5 bases from V and 3 bases from J, with 27 bases in between. The CDR3, as DNA: TGTGCCAGCAGTCCTACGGGGGCGGCGGCCTTTCAGCGGACAGATACGCAGTATTTT. Amino acids: CASSPTGAAAFQRTDTQYF.

The rearrangement uses TRBV12-3 or TRBV12-4 and TRBJ2-7; D not certain. This CDR3 contains 12 residues. V dropped 6 bases and J dropped 7 bases, with 13 bases sitting between them. As DNA, the CDR3 is TGTGCCAGCAGCCCTGAGACGCCGGAGCAGTACTTC. Amino acids: CASSPETPEQYF.

The rearrangement links TRBV19 to TRBJ1-2; the match to TRBD1 covers 8 bases. V lost 5 bases, J lost 0 bases, and 5 bases stayed unmatched. Germline V gene sequence: CDR1 LNHDA, CDR2 SQIVND (reference sequence). The CDR3 runs to 15 residues. The DNA for the CDR3 is TGTGCCAGTAGTCTTTGGGACAGGACTAACTATGGCTACACCTTC. Amino acids: CASSLWDRTNYGYTF.

Notes on this clonotype: At one boundary the junction diverges from the germline segment, which might be a read error. CDR3 sequence (DNA): TGTACCAGCAGCTTTACGGGACTAGCGGACCAAGAGACCCAGTACTTC. Translated, it gives CTSSFTGLADQETQYF. The rearrangement uses TRBV5-4 and TRBJ2-5; 11 bases are a match to TRBD2. Germline CDR1 is SGHNT and CDR2 is YYREEE (reference sequence). CDR3 size: 16 residues.

The gene calls are TRBV6-1 and TRBJ1-2; D gene ambiguous. The V end was cut by 3 bases, the J end by 0 bases, with 11 bases between. Germline CDR1 reads MNHNS; CDR2 reads SASEGT. The CDR3 length is 15 residues. CDR3 coding DNA: TGTGCCAGCAGTGACGGTCCGGGGTCTAACTATGGCTACACCTTC. Translated: CASSDGPGSNYGYTF.

This clonotype was detected a few times. The chain recombines TRBV6-1 with TRBJ2-7; unclear D gene. The V gene lost 6 bases and the J gene lost 1 base, with 10 bases spanning the gap. Germline-derived CDR1 and CDR2 are MNHNS and SASEGT. The CDR3 runs to 13 residues. CDR3 sequence reads: CASSGLRSYEQYV. In nucleotides, the CDR3 is TGTGCCAGCAGCGGGCTTCGATCCTACGAGCAGTACGTC.

J is TRBJ2-7 and V is TRBV2; 9 bases match TRBD1. The CDR3 has 15 amino acids. V dropped 11 bases and J dropped 6; count of bases not matched to a gene: 17. Germline V gene sequence: CDR1 SNHLY, CDR2 FYNNEI. The CDR3 DNA sequence: TGTGCCGGTCTGAGTCGGGACAGGGAAGGAGTCGAGCAGTACTTC. Translation: CAGLSRDREGVEQYF.